A selection of T cell receptor beta chains follows, all from one sample in a study of cytomegalovirus exposure and HLA in healthy donors. Data came from immunoSEQ multiplex PCR; TCRdb stores just in-frame clones and leaves some out. The top ten clones hold 6% to 8% of a sample with 150,000 to 250,000 clones, around 86% of them seen once. Specimen: PBMCs. Receptors were obtained from a woman aged 45 to 65 in good health and CMV-seropositive. Both conserved end residues are part of each CDR3. The order of the fields is V gene, D gene, J gene, clone size, CDR3 length, CDR3 DNA, CDR3 protein. A D gene is named only where the DNA matches it firmly. Rows may omit the clone size; those that give it use once, few, many or a size class.

>TRBV4-1|TRBD1|TRBJ2-7|NA|12
TGCGCCACCCGACAGGGGGCGGGAGAGCAGTACTTC
CATRQGAGEQYF
>TRBV7-2|NA|TRBJ2-3|once|17
TGTGCCAGCAGCTTCGGTACAGGTCCTCCTTCGCCAGATACGCAGTATTTT
CASSFGTGPPSPDTQYF
>TRBV7-8|TRBD2|TRBJ2-1|NA|12
TGTGCCAGCAGCCGCGGGAGTTTAGGGCAGTTCTTC
CASSRGSLGQFF
>TRBV30|NA|TRBJ1-2|NA|13
TGTGCCTTAAGACCGACAGGTTCCTATGGCTACACCTTC
CALRPTGSYGYTF
>TRBV10-1|NA|TRBJ1-6|NA|12
TGCGCCAGCAGTGAGTCGAAGGGAGCCCTCCACTTT
CASSESKGALHF
>TRBV7-2|NA|TRBJ2-4|NA|15
TGTGCCAGAAAGAGGGCTTTTTTAGCCAAAAACAGTCAGTACTTC
CARKRAFLAKNSQYF
>TRBV19|TRBD1|TRBJ1-5|few|15
TGTGCCAGTAGTATCGAGCCAGGGGGATTTCAGCCCCAGCATTTT
CASSIEPGGFQPQHF
>TRBV29-1|NA|TRBJ2-5|NA|14
TGCAGCGGACGTGACTTGGGGGGGCGAGAGACCCAGTACTTC
CSGRDLGGRETQYF
>TRBV28|TRBD1|TRBJ2-7|NA|16
TGTGCCAGCAGAGCTTCGACAGGGGCCCTCCCGGGGGAGCAGTACTTC
CASRASTGALPGEQYF
>TRBV2|TRBD1|TRBJ2-7|NA|13
TGTGCCAGCAGTGGACAGGGGCAGTCCGAGCAGTACTTC
CASSGQGQSEQYF
>TRBV15|NA|TRBJ2-5|NA|14
TGTGCCACCAGCAGAGTAAGGAGGCCAGAGACCCAGTACTTC
CATSRVRRPETQYF
>TRBV19|NA|TRBJ2-5|NA|13
TGTGCCAGTAGTATACTGGGGCGGGAGACCCAGTACTTC
CASSILGRETQYF
>TRBV4-3|NA|TRBJ1-1|NA|16
TGCGCCAGCAGCCAGGAGGTTCAGGTCGATAACACTGAAGCTTTCTTT
CASSQEVQVDNTEAFF
>TRBV13|NA|TRBJ1-1|NA|14
TGTGCCAGCAGCTCCCGGGACAAGGGGACTGAAGCTTTCTTT
CASSSRDKGTEAFF
>TRBV27|NA|TRBJ1-2|few|9
TGTGCCCCCCATCGGGGCTACACCTTC
CAPHRGYTF
>TRBV5-1|TRBD2|TRBJ2-3|NA|14
TGCGCCAGCAAATCGAGCGGGAGAACAGATACGCAGTATTTT
CASKSSGRTDTQYF
>TRBV5-1|NA|TRBJ1-6|once|15
TGCGCCAGCAGCCAAAACTCGGGAGTCAATTCACCCCTCCACTTT
CASSQNSGVNSPLHF
>TRBV7-2|NA|TRBJ2-1|NA|14
TGTGCCAGCAGCTTAGTTAAGGCGGGCGGTGAGCAGTTCTTC
CASSLVKAGGEQFF
>TRBV6-5|TRBD1|TRBJ1-4|once|15
TGTGCCAGCAGCATTAAACCGACAGGGAATGAAAAACTGTTTTTT
CASSIKPTGNEKLFF
>TRBV5-6|TRBD2|TRBJ2-3|NA|18
TGTGCCAGCAGCTTGGCCTTGACTAGCGGGGGGGAGGCAGATACGCAGTATTTT
CASSLALTSGGEADTQYF
>TRBV28|NA|TRBJ1-5|NA|14
TGTGCCACCGGGCCAGGCGGGGGGAATCAGCCCCAGCATTTT
CATGPGGGNQPQHF
>TRBV28|NA|TRBJ2-2|NA|16
TGTGCCAGCAGTTTTCTCGGGGGGACAAACACCGGGGAGCTGTTTTTT
CASSFLGGTNTGELFF
>TRBV28|TRBD1|TRBJ2-2|NA|15
TGTGCCAGCAGTTCCAGGGGGCGGAACACCGGGGAGCTGTTTTTT
CASSSRGRNTGELFF
>TRBV2|NA|TRBJ2-3|NA|14
TGTGCCAGCAAGCGGGCAGGGAGCAAAAATACGCAGTATTTT
CASKRAGSKNTQYF
>TRBV30|NA|TRBJ2-1|NA|14
TGTGCCTGGAGCCTACGGAGCTCCTACAATGAGCAGTTCTTC
CAWSLRSSYNEQFF
>TRBV11-2|NA|TRBJ2-2|NA|13
TGTGCCAGCAGCTTAAAGGGGGCCGGGGAGCTGTTTTTT
CASSLKGAGELFF
>TRBV10-3|TRBD1|TRBJ1-1|NA|13
TGTGCCATATGGGACAGTCCCAACACTGAAGCTTTCTTT
CAIWDSPNTEAFF
>TRBV7-9|TRBD1|TRBJ2-3|NA|17
TGTGCCAGCAGCCCAATGGACAGGACCTTTGGTACAGATACGCAGTATTTT
CASSPMDRTFGTDTQYF
>TRBV6-6|TRBD1|TRBJ1-1|few|14
TGTGCCAGCAGATCGGGACAGGGGAACACTGAAGCTTTCTTT
CASRSGQGNTEAFF
>TRBV2|NA|TRBJ2-3|NA|14
TGTGCCAGCAGTGAAAACAGGGCAACAGATACGCAGTATTTT
CASSENRATDTQYF
>TRBV7-9|TRBD1|TRBJ1-2|NA|13
TGTGCCAGCAGCTTAGCTGGGACAGGGAGCTACACCTTC
CASSLAGTGSYTF
>TRBV5-4|TRBD1|TRBJ1-2|NA|15
TGTGCCAGCAGCTTGGGACAGGGGGTCGGATATGGCTACACCTTC
CASSLGQGVGYGYTF
>TRBV14|NA|TRBJ2-1|NA|16
TGTGCCAGCAGCCCTCAAAGGGGGACATCCTACAATGAGCAGTTCTTC
CASSPQRGTSYNEQFF
>TRBV7-2|TRBD2|TRBJ2-7|NA|14
TGTGCCAGCAGCCCAGGGAGGGGTCTCTACGAGCAGTACTTC
CASSPGRGLYEQYF
>TRBV7-8|TRBD1|TRBJ2-3|NA|15
TGTGCCAGCAGCCATGGGGGACAGGGCACAGATACGCAGTATTTT
CASSHGGQGTDTQYF
>TRBV6-1|TRBD1|TRBJ1-5|NA|15
TGTGCCAGCAGTGAAAGGAGAGGGGGCGGTCAGCCCCAGCATTTT
CASSERRGGGQPQHF
>TRBV6-5|NA|TRBJ2-7|NA|16
TGTGCCAGCAGTTACTCCTCGGACGGGAGCTCCTACGAGCAGTACTTC
CASSYSSDGSSYEQYF
>TRBV4-3|TRBD1|TRBJ1-6|NA|15
TGCGCCAGCAGCCTATCGACAGGGAGCGGTTCACCCCTCCACTTT
CASSLSTGSGSPLHF
>TRBV6-6|NA|TRBJ2-1|NA|15
TGTGCCAGCGCCCCGAATCAGGGTGGGAACAATGAGCAGTTCTTC
CASAPNQGGNNEQFF
>TRBV28|NA|TRBJ2-4|NA|16
TGTGCCAGCAGGCCCTGGGACTCCGAGGGGGGGAACATTCAGTACTTC
CASRPWDSEGGNIQYF
>TRBV23-1|TRBD1|TRBJ2-7|NA|13
TGCGCCAGCAGAAGACAGGGTGCGCGAGAGCAGTACTTC
CASRRQGAREQYF
>TRBV13|NA|TRBJ1-3|NA|12
TGTGCCAGCAGCCCAGGGCGGGGCACCATATATTTT
CASSPGRGTIYF
>TRBV27|NA|TRBJ2-7|NA|13
TGTGCCAGCAGTTCCTTAGACAACTACGAGCAGTACTTC
CASSSLDNYEQYF
>TRBV28|TRBD1|TRBJ2-7|NA|15
TGTGCCAGCAGTTTCCTTCGACAGGGGGGCTACGAGCAGTACTTC
CASSFLRQGGYEQYF
>TRBV12-5|TRBD1|TRBJ2-5|once|16
TGTGCTAGTGGCCCCGGGACAGGGGGCATTTGGGAGACCCAGTACTTC
CASGPGTGGIWETQYF
>TRBV7-2|NA|TRBJ2-5|NA|15
TGTGCCAGCAGCTTAGAAAGTGACAGGCAAGAGACCCAGTACTTC
CASSLESDRQETQYF
>TRBV2|NA|TRBJ2-2|NA|14
TGTGCCAGCAATCTGGAGAAGAACACCGGGGAGCTGTTTTTT
CASNLEKNTGELFF
>TRBV6-6|NA|TRBJ1-5|few|15
TGTGCCAGCAGTTCCCAGGAGGGGCACAATCAGCCCCAGCATTTT
CASSSQEGHNQPQHF
>TRBV7-2|TRBD2|TRBJ2-1|NA|14
TGTGCCAGCAGTCCTAGCGGGAGGGGCAATGAGCAGTTCTTC
CASSPSGRGNEQFF
>TRBV27|NA|TRBJ1-2|NA|13
TGTGCCAGCAGTACAGGGACCCCCTATGGCTACACCTTC
CASSTGTPYGYTF
>TRBV4-3|TRBD2|TRBJ2-7|NA|16
TGCGCCAGCAGCCAAGATCTTAGCGGGGGGGCTTACGAGCAGTACTTC
CASSQDLSGGAYEQYF
>TRBV27|TRBD1|TRBJ2-3|NA|14
TGTGCCAGCAGTAGAGGGACAGGCACAGATACGCAGTATTTT
CASSRGTGTDTQYF
>TRBV5-6|NA|TRBJ2-1|NA|15
TGTGCCAGCAGCTTTGTAGGGGAGGCAAACAATGAGCAGTTCTTC
CASSFVGEANNEQFF
>TRBV29-1|NA|TRBJ1-2|NA|11
TGCAGCGTTGGAGCTAACTATGGCTACACCTTC
CSVGANYGYTF